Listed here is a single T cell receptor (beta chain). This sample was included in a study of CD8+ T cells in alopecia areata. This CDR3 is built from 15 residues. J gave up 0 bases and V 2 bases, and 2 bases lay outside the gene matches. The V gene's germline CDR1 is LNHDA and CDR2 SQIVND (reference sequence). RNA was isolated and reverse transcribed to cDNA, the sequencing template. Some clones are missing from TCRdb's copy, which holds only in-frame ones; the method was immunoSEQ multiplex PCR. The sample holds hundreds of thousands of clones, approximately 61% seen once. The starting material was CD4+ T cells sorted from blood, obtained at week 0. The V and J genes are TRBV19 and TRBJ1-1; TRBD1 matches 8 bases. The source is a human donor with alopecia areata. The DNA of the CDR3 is TGTGCCAGTAGTATAACAGGGGGTCTGAACACTGAAGCTTTCTTT. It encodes CASSITGGLNTEAFF.